This TCR beta chain was obtained from a study of graft-versus-host responses after intestinal transplantation (dated by TCRdb to the early 2020s). In the study overall: The transplants that recipients received were multivisceral, liver-intestinal, or isolated intestinal. Every recipient was given anti-thymocyte globulin induction, then maintenance tacrolimus and steroids for 3 to 4 years. Instead of going to the commercial service, samples from a few later patients were sequenced in-house on an Illumina MiSeq and processed with MiXCR. To identify alloreactive clones, pre-transplant mixed lymphocyte reaction products were sequenced and compared with unstimulated pre-transplant donor and recipient T cells. Donor T cell macrochimerism was defined as a peak of at least 4% donor T cells among recipient peripheral blood mononuclear cells. A cohort of around 25 intestinal transplant recipients, including one retransplant, was enrolled, and a few patients lacking pretransplant specimens were excluded. Graft-versus-host and host-versus-graft alloreactive T cell clones were tracked in the graft, circulation and bone marrow after intestinal transplantation using bulk TCR-beta CDR3 sequencing.

The library was generated by the immunoSEQ multiplex PCR assay. For most patients, genomic DNA was isolated using the Qiagen DNeasy Blood and Tissue Kit and was shipped frozen to Adaptive Biotechnologies for TCR sequencing. For most patients, genomic DNA was subjected to high-throughput TCR-beta CDR3 sequencing by Adaptive Biotechnologies. Turning to the authors' computational methods: Adaptive's ImmunoSEQ software was the source of the TCR sequencing data for 15 to 20 patients, while a few other patients were processed with MiXCR and VDJtools. To correct CD4 versus CD8 sorting errors, sequences present in both subsets at a frequency ratio below 5:1 were removed. CDR3 nucleotide sequences shared by donor and recipient were removed because the origin of these sequences could not be assigned. To be classed as alloreactive, a clone needed at least 2-fold expansion over unstimulated cells and a minimum CFSE-low frequency of 0.002% (template counts) or 0.001% (read counts). Clones detected in sequenced pre-transplant spleen, lymph node, or MLR CFSE-low populations of the donor or recipient were defined as mappable. Cumulative frequency of alloreactive clones was calculated as a percentage of all sequences weighted by copy number. Entries here come from immuneACCESS through TCRdb and include only in-frame sequences with V and J called. Some clones fail to appear in such tables; in the studies checked, an unresolved V gene covers under half of the shortfall, and the cause of the remainder is unknown. The V and J calls and clone size come from that table; D and trimming were worked out from the DNA. The sample table shows around 5,100 clones, and 25% to 30% are seen once. Approximately 24% of the sample comes from the top ten.

Comment on this clone: No much larger clonotype is one base removed from it; base qualities were not supplied.

Overall study outcomes, separate from this receptor: In patients with donor T cell macrochimerism, the allografts had high GvH to HvG T cell clonal ratios. Conclusions were limited by the relatively low number and heterogeneity of intestinal transplant patients. Peak levels of circulating GvH clones were associated with declines in HvG clones early after transplant. GvH clones turned up in recipient bone marrow, with some appearing earlier in ileal mucosa or blood, a pattern consistent with an intestinal mucosal origin.

CDR1 and CDR2 are read off the germline V gene (reference sequence) as LNHNV and YYDKDF. Relative to germline, V is 4 bases shorter and J is 4 bases shorter, with 22 bases between their ends. From the cysteine through the phenylalanine, the CDR3 covers 17 amino acids. This entry keeps only the CDR3 DNA: 51 bases, framed from base 1. Interpreted using the paper, the time point label stands for: cells obtained before transplantation from donor or recipient. In the mixed lymphocyte reactions, around 200,000 CFSE-labeled pre-transplant responders were plated with around 200,000 irradiated violet-dye-labeled stimulators and cultured for 5 to 7 days. After the mixed lymphocyte reaction, proliferating CD3+CD4+CFSE-low and CD3+CD8+CFSE-low responder cells were FACS-sorted on a BD Influx sorter.

The TCR comes from a human patient who was an organ donor for intestinal transplantation. The chain joins TRBV15 to TRBJ1-2; TRBD1 is a weak D gene call, 5 bases matching. This material consisted of alloreactive CD8+ T cells from a mixed lymphocyte reaction culture, taken before transplantation. The cell subset or site label of this sample denotes: CFSE-low proliferating T cells sorted from roughly 6-day pre-transplant mixed lymphocyte reaction (GvH or HvG direction). The nucleotide sequence is TGTGCCACCAGCAATCGGGCAGGGTGTGGAAAGACCTATGGCTACACCTTC. This codes for CATSNRAGCGKTYGYTF.